This T cell receptor (beta chain) was obtained from a study of CXCR3-negative and CXCR3-positive naive CD8 T cells. Study-wide points: TRBV-TRBJ usage matched between naive CXCR3-negative and CXCR3-positive cells but not between memory cells. Each naive subset displayed comparably high diversity, whereas memory CD8+ cells displayed much lower diversity. Hydrophobicity was higher for TRB CDR3s found in CXCR3-positive naive cells than in CXCR3-negative naive cells. CD5 surface expression was similar among naive subsets, and TCR strength was estimated by inference from TRB CDR3 properties.

Naive CD8+ T cells displayed a CD45RO-CCR7+CD27+CD95- phenotype. Per the germline V gene, CDR1 is PRHDT and CDR2 is FYEKMQ (reference sequence). This CDR3 is built from 14 residues. To note about this clonotype: Its cognate antigen is unknown.

Through 5' RACE with UMI labels, the TRB cDNA libraries were prepared. Reanalyzing the 5' RACE reads, TCRdb keeps one entry per CDR3 protein, without DNA. The ten top clones account for around 5%, within a sample of around 63,000 distinct CDR3 sequences. This clonotype originated in a human donor in good health. Some clones in this sample may be carry-over from other donors' samples. The sample consisted of naive CXCR3+ CD8+ T cells from blood. Subset denoted: CD45RO-CCR7+CD27+CD95- naive CD8+ T cells expressing CXCR3 (TNR3+). V gene TRBV13 combines with J gene TRBJ1-2; without DNA, the TCRdb call of TRBD1 cannot be checked. CDR3 sequence reads: CASSPTGGYYGYTF. Filled out from reference TRBV13 and TRBJ1-2, the complete variable domain reads AAGVIQSPRHLIKEKRETATLKCYPIPRHDTVYWYQQGPGQDPQFLISFYEKMQSDKGSIPDRFSAQQFSDYHSELNMSSLELGDSALYFCASSPTGGYYGYTFGSGTRLTVV.